This paragraph reports one T cell receptor (beta chain). Its antigen is not known. The source of the sample is a study of CD8+ T cells in alopecia areata. Overall study results and limits: Higher clonality was seen in lesional scalp than in normal scalp, especially in alopecia totalis/universalis.

In germline, CDR1 is SGHRS, CDR2 YFSETQ. V lost 5 bases, J lost 0 bases, and 12 bases lay in between. The CDR3 is 14 amino acids. Sequencing relied on a cDNA template that was reverse transcribed from extracted RNA. Using immunoSEQ multiplex PCR, the repertoire was profiled, and TCRdb retains in-frame clones only, with some absent. The sample lists 200,000 to 250,000 clones; approximately 57% were seen once. Documented treatment: oral pan-JAK inhibitor, 5-10 mg twice daily. The J gene is TRBJ2-7, the V gene TRBV5-1, with D possibly TRBD1 on 5 matching bases. The source is a human donor with alopecia areata. Sequencing was performed on CD4+ T cells sorted from blood, taken at week 4, from a patient treated with tofacitinib. CDR3 residues: CASRTQENSYEQYF. The CDR3 DNA reads TGCGCCAGCAGGACACAGGAGAACTCCTACGAGCAGTACTTC. The full variable domain, with the rest looked up from reference TRBV5-1 and TRBJ2-7, is KAGVTQTPRYLIKTRGQQVTLSCSPISGHRSVSWYQQTPGQGLQFLFEYFSETQRNKGNFPGRFSGRQFSNSRSEMNVSTLELGDSALYLCASRTQENSYEQYFGPGTRLTVT.